This entry lists 21 T cell receptor beta chains sequenced from one sample in a study of blood T cell repertoires in COVID-19. Some clones are missing from TCRdb's copy, which holds only in-frame ones; the method was immunoSEQ multiplex PCR. The profile shows under 100,000 clones, around four fifths of them singletons. The sequencing sample was made of peripheral blood. The source is a man aged 80 or over with active or convalescent COVID-19.

The CDR3 loop reads CASQDRAPAPLHF. The CDR3 bases are TGTGCCAGTCAAGACAGGGCCCCGGCACCCCTCCACTTT. V gene TRBV19 combines with J gene TRBJ1-6; 7 positions agree with TRBD1. V shed 8 bases, J shed 11 bases, and the junction held 9 bases outside the gene matches. The CDR3 is 13 residues long. Germline CDR1 and CDR2: LNHDA and SQIVND (reference sequence).

V gene TRBV9 combines with J gene TRBJ1-5, with D maybe TRBD1 (6 bases). This CDR3 has 14 residues. Germline loops: CDR1 SGDLS, CDR2 YYNGEE. The germline V and J ends were trimmed by 0 bases and 8 bases, with 12 bases remaining between them. The CDR3 spells CASSVDPGGEPQHF. The CDR3 region has the DNA TGTGCCAGCAGCGTAGACCCGGGGGGCGAGCCCCAGCATTTT.

This chain uses TRBV28 with TRBJ1-2; TRBD1 might be the D (6 bases). V was cut by 6 bases and J by 6 bases, with 14 bases left in between. From germline, CDR1 is MDHEN and CDR2 SYDVKM. The CDR3 extends over 13 amino acids. CDR3 bases: TGTGCCAGCAGCTCCTCCCACAGGGATGGCTACACCTTC. Amino acid sequence: CASSSSHRDGYTF.

In DNA form, the CDR3 reads TGTGCCACCAGTGTAGAGCACTCTGGGGCCAACGTCCTGACTTTC. This encodes CATSVEHSGANVLTF. This chain uses TRBV24-1 with TRBJ2-6, with no clear D. This CDR3 is 15 amino acids long. The germline V and J ends were trimmed by 5 bases and 0 bases, with 7 bases remaining between them. Germline assignment: CDR1 KGHDR and CDR2 SFDVKD.

The CDR3 loop reads CASSEENRVISGANVLTF. The CDR3 nucleotides read TGTGCCAGCAGTGAAGAAAACAGGGTTATCTCTGGGGCCAACGTCCTGACTTTC. This chain joins TRBV6-1 and TRBJ2-6; the D gene is possibly TRBD1 (6 bases). There are 18 residues in the CDR3. Trimming took off 1 base at V and 0 bases at J, with 13 bases between the two ends. The germline V gene has CDR1 MNHNS and CDR2 SASEGT.

This clone appeared a single time. J is TRBJ2-7 and V is TRBV6-6; a weak D match, TRBD2 (7 bases). The CDR3 length is 15 residues. Germline V gene lookup returns CDR1 MNHNY and CDR2 SVGAGI (reference sequence). With 2 bases removed from V and 0 bases from J, the gap between germline ends came to 11 bases. The DNA of the CDR3 is TGTGCCAGCAGTTACGGGAGGGGGTTCTCCTACGAGCAGTACGTC. Its protein is CASSYGRGFSYEQYV.

The genes are TRBV9 and TRBJ1-5, with 12 bases lining up with TRBD1. The CDR3 sequence is 15 residues long. From germline, CDR1 is SGDLS and CDR2 YYNGEE. J lost 6 bases, V lost 5 bases, and 6 bases had no gene match. The CDR3 loop is CASSRGTGGVQPQHF. In DNA, the CDR3 is TGTGCCAGCAGTCGAGGGACAGGGGGCGTTCAGCCCCAGCATTTT. The variable domain in full, with the rest retrieved from reference TRBV9 and TRBJ1-5, is DSGVTQTPKHLITATGQRVTLRCSPRSGDLSVYWYQQSLDQGLQFLIQYYNGEERAKGNILERFSAQQFPDLHSELNLSSLELGDSALYFCASSRGTGGVQPQHFGDGTRLSIL.

The chain joins TRBV27 to TRBJ2-1; 9 nucleotides match TRBD1. J was trimmed by 4 bases and V by 6 bases; bases with no gene match: 7. Germline V gives CDR1 MNHEY, CDR2 SMNVEV (reference sequence). The CDR3 has 15 residues. The CDR3 nucleotides are TGTGCCAGCAGAGCGGGACAGGGTAGTTACAATGAGCAGTTCTTC. It is translated as CASRAGQGSYNEQFF.

The chain combines TRBV4-1 with TRBJ1-4; D call uncertain. The CDR3 has 13 amino acids. V lost 4 bases, J lost 4 bases, and 7 bases lay in between. Per germline, CDR1 MGHRA and CDR2 YSYEKL. CDR3 bases: TGCGCCAGCAGCCGGGAGCGTAATGAAAAACTGTTTTTT. Translating it yields CASSRERNEKLFF.

The V call is TRBV5-4, the J call TRBJ2-2; the match to TRBD2 covers 9 bases. The length of the CDR3 is 16 residues. Looked up from germline, CDR1 is SGHNT and CDR2 is YYREEE (reference sequence). V trimming: 5 bases; J trimming: 6 bases; junction bases outside the gene matches: 11. The CDR3 nucleotides read TGTGCCAGCAGGCTTCGGGCTAGCGGGGTGCCCGGGGAGCTGTTTTTT. This gives the protein CASRLRASGVPGELFF.

The CDR3 protein is CASSVGQRLPDTQYF. The CDR3 DNA follows: TGTGCCAGCAGCGTCGGACAGAGGCTTCCAGATACGCAGTATTTT. The V call is TRBV5-5, the J call TRBJ2-3; weak D call: TRBD1 (6 bases). The germline V gene has CDR1 SGHKS and CDR2 YYEKEE (reference sequence). V lost 4 bases and J 4 bases, leaving 16 bases between the germline ends. The CDR3 has 15 residues.

The V call is TRBV6-5, the J call TRBJ1-5; possible D gene TRBD1, 6 bases. Germline V gene sequence: CDR1 MNHEY, CDR2 SVGAGI. Deletions cut 6 bases from V and 2 bases from J, with 14 bases between. The CDR3 runs to 15 residues. The CDR3 coding sequence is TGTGCCAGCAGCGTAGGACAGCCACGCAATCAGCCCCAGCATTTT. It is translated as CASSVGQPRNQPQHF.

The V gene is TRBV11-3, the J gene TRBJ1-1; D is unclear. The CDR3 is made up of 13 amino acids. V lost 5 bases and J 1 base, leaving 8 bases between the germline ends. Germline values: CDR1 SGHNT, CDR2 YENEEA. The CDR3 nucleotides are TGTGCCAGCAGCCTCGGGGAGAACACTGAAGCTTTCTTT. It translates to CASSLGENTEAFF.

The chain couples TRBV30 to TRBJ1-6, with 7 bases fitting TRBD1. CDR3 size: 16 residues. V shed 6 bases and J 0 bases; nucleotides not matched to a gene: 8. Germline-derived CDR1 and CDR2 are GTSNPN and SVGIG (reference sequence). The DNA for the CDR3 is TGTGCCTGCACAACAGGGGTAGCCTCCTATAATTCACCCCTCCACTTT. Protein product: CACTTGVASYNSPLHF.

This chain uses TRBV28 with TRBJ1-1; maybe TRBD1 (6 bases). CDR1 MDHEN and CDR2 SYDVKM come from the germline V gene. V lost 4 bases and J lost 1, with 10 bases in between. This CDR3 contains 14 residues. CDR3 bases: TGTGCCAGCAGTTCCAGAGGGGGGAACACTGAAGCTTTCTTT. Its translation is CASSSRGGNTEAFF.

This clone was found once. This chain joins TRBV5-1 and TRBJ1-4, with D maybe TRBD1 (6 bases). Germline V gene data show CDR1 as SGHRS and CDR2 as YFSETQ. The CDR3 totals 13 residues. Trimming shortened V by 5 bases and J by 8 bases, and 13 bases separated the two germline ends. CDR3 nucleotide sequence: TGCGCCAGCAGTTGGAGGGGGGGAGAAAAACTGTTTTTT. Amino acid sequence: CASSWRGGEKLFF.

The chain uses TRBV9 and TRBJ2-5; 7 positions agree with TRBD1. Germline V CDR1 and CDR2: SGDLS, YYNGEE. This CDR3 contains 15 residues. The ends lost 3 bases at V and 7 bases at J; junction bases unmatched: 12. CDR3 sequence reads: CASSARTGTSWTQYF. CDR3 DNA: TGTGCCAGCAGCGCACGGACAGGAACTAGTTGGACCCAGTACTTC.

This chain uses TRBV5-1 with TRBJ2-6, with TRBD1 matching over 9 bases. The ends lost 0 bases at V and 3 bases at J; junction bases unmatched: 7. This CDR3 spans 18 amino acids. Per the germline V gene, CDR1 is SGHRS and CDR2 is YFSETQ. CDR3 in DNA: TGCGCCAGCAGCTTGGGTGGACAGGGGATGGGTGGGGCCAACGTCCTGACTTTC. Translation gives CASSLGGQGMGGANVLTF.

The rearrangement uses TRBV4-2 and TRBJ2-1; D is possibly TRBD2 (6 bases). CDR1 is LGHNA, CDR2 YNFKEQ, per germline. V was cut by 0 bases and J by 9 bases, with 12 bases left in between. The CDR3 totals 14 residues. The CDR3 nucleotides are TGTGCCAGCAGCCAAGATTTGGGGCGGGGTGAGCAGTTCTTC. This gives the protein CASSQDLGRGEQFF.

The genes are TRBV5-4 and TRBJ2-2; 7 bases are a match to TRBD1. The CDR3 covers 16 residues. V gave up 0 bases and J gave up 6 bases; unmatched junction bases: 8. Looked up from germline, CDR1 is SGHNT and CDR2 is YYREEE (reference sequence). As DNA, the CDR3 is TGTGCCAGCAGCTTGGTTGGTATGACAGGGTCCGGGGAGCTGTTTTTT. Its protein product is CASSLVGMTGSGELFF.

This clone occurred a few times. One junction end disagrees with the germline gene, perhaps due to a read error. This chain joins TRBV5-4 and TRBJ2-5; 9 positions agree with TRBD1. This CDR3 is built from 15 residues. Looked up from germline, CDR1 is SGHNT and CDR2 is YYREEE (reference sequence). The CDR3 sequence: CASSFDRGFQEPQYF. For the CDR3, the DNA is TGTGCCAGCAGCTTTGACAGGGGGTTCCAAGAGCCCCAGTACTTC.